The entry that follows covers one T cell receptor (beta chain) sequence. The antigen this receptor binds is unknown. Base qualities are missing; no much larger clone stands one base away. The record originates from a study of Ad26.COV2.S vaccination and SARS-CoV-2 variants (dated by TCRdb to the early 2020s). Broadly, across the study: Vaccine-arm donors came from COV1001, a multicentre, randomized, double-blind, placebo-controlled phase I-IIa trial of Ad26.COV2.S in healthy adults. Trial participants were randomized into five groups of five: low-dose or high-dose Ad26.COV2.S given once or twice, or placebo on both occasions. The TCR-sequenced set comprised approximately 30 samples: some 20 Ad26.COV2.S vaccine recipients, 5 placebo recipients and 8 SARS-CoV-2 convalescent individuals. Throughout the experiments and outcome assessment, investigators stayed blinded to trial group allocation. Dosing of Ad26.COV2.S was intramuscular, at either 5x10^10 or 1x10^11 viral particles, delivered as one shot or as two shots spaced 56 days apart. The specificity and breadth of SARS-CoV-2-reactive T cell receptors after Ad26.COV2.S vaccination were assessed by TCRbeta repertoire sequencing. Here is what the overall study found, with its caveats: Comparing responses between vaccine doses or regimens was not something the study was powered to do. After vaccination, substantial breadth of spike-specific CD8+ and CD4+ T cell responses was reported. Vaccine and placebo recipients had similar non-spike TCR breadth, a finding consistent with the vaccine containing only spike. Higher spike-specific TCR breadth was observed in Ad26.COV2.S recipients than in placebo recipients (P = 0.0014). The authors noted that total T cell responses may have been underestimated by the TCR breadth and depth analyses.

The immunoSEQ Assay was the method used to sequence TCRbeta CDR3 regions. After extraction, genomic DNA underwent amplification by bias-controlled multiplex PCR, followed by high-throughput sequencing. In the authors' own workflow: To quantify the absolute abundance of every unique TCRbeta CDR3 region, sequences were collapsed and filtered. Usable DNA was measured by amplifying reference genes present in all nucleated cells, and TCRbeta template counts were normalized to that usable DNA to estimate T cell fraction. Repertoire TCRs were annotated as SARS-CoV-2-specific when V gene, CDR3 amino acid sequence and J gene were exactly matched to a known reactive TCR set. MIRA supplied the reference SARS-CoV-2 TCR set, which was filtered for enrichment in COVID-19-positive ImmuneCODE repertoires so that public or cross-reactive TCRs were removed. Based on the MIRA antigens, annotated TCRs were further analysed at the level of specific ORF or position within ORF. Breadth was defined as annotated unique rearrangements over total unique productive rearrangements; depth was the summed frequency of those rearrangements. TCR breadth was compared between groups using two-sided Wilcoxon rank-sum tests. As stored in TCRdb, this immuneACCESS dataset retains in-frame rearrangements with V and J assigned. A fraction of the clones does not appear; measured against another copy, unresolved V genes explain less than half of the discrepancy, and the remainder lacks a known reason. Clone size and V and J calls were adopted from that table, with D and trimming inferred from the DNA. The sample has 500,000 or so clones on record, 70% to 90% of them singletons. Roughly 13% of the sample belongs to the ten largest clones.

Deletion took 4 bases off V and 6 bases off J, with a span of 15 bases between the germline ends. The CDR3 runs 14 amino acids, cysteine and phenylalanine included. The DNA shown is the 42-base CDR3, in frame from base 1. The germline V gene supplies CDR1 SGHTA and CDR2 FQGNSA. The sample's treatment or condition label, decoded: about 20 received Ad26.COV2.S at low or high dose, single or two shots; about 5 received placebo; per-sample allocation not given. Repertoires of vaccine and placebo recipients were sequenced from samples collected on day 63 after the first injection. Cohort 1b enrolled around 23 adults aged 18-55 years at a single site in Boston, USA, between 29 July and 7 August 2020. Ad26.COV2.S consisted of a replication-incompetent adenovirus type 26 vector by which a prefusion-stabilized SARS-CoV-2 spike protein from the original Wuhan strain was expressed.

The clonotype was recovered from a person between 18 and 65 years old who received the Ad26.COV2.S COVID-19 vaccine or a placebo. The chain links TRBV7-2 with TRBJ1-2; a tentative D match to TRBD1 spans 5 bases. The sequences come from peripheral blood, collected in a trial of Ad26.COV2.S vaccine versus placebo. The DNA is TGTGCCAGCAGCTCCGGGCGGGGCGAGGATGGCTACACCTTC. Translated, this is CASSSGRGEDGYTF.